This T cell receptor beta chain originates from a study of T cell responses to AZD1222 COVID-19 vaccine. Study results and caveats: A reported finding is that nearly half of spike-specific TCRs target unmutated variant regions. Spike was spanned by vaccine-associated CD4 TCRs, with dominance at 160-218 and 743-854.

Using immunoSEQ multiplex PCR, the repertoire was profiled, and TCRdb retains in-frame clones only, with some absent. The table lists 80,000 or so clones, about three quarters of them singletons. A remark on this clone: Its target is not known.

The junction had 12 bases not matched to a gene; V was cut back by 9 bases and J by 2 bases. There are 15 residues in the CDR3. Germline values: CDR1 SNHLY, CDR2 FYNNEI. The sequence was collected from an adult who received the MenACWY meningococcal vaccine as a control. The sequencing here drew on peripheral blood, taken 28 days after the second dose of the MenACWY control vaccine. The J gene is TRBJ1-2, the V gene TRBV2, with TRBD1 identical over 7 bases. In DNA form, the CDR3 reads TGTGCCAGTCTCGGGACAGCGACCTTGAACTATGGCTACACCTTC. It encodes CASLGTATLNYGYTF. The full variable domain, completed using reference TRBV2 and TRBJ1-2, is EPEVTQTPSHQVTQMGQEVILRCVPISNHLYFYWYRQILGQKVEFLVSFYNNEISEKSEIFDDQFSVERPDGSNFTLKIRSTKLEDSAMYFCASLGTATLNYGYTFGSGTRLTVV.